The 22 T cell receptor beta chains presented below share a single source sample, sequenced in a study of cytomegalovirus exposure and HLA in healthy donors. The PCR made use of 60 Vbeta and 13 Jbeta primers. Here immunoSEQ multiplex PCR was the method, and the copy in TCRdb shows in-frame clones only, minus some. Seen here are 55,000 to 70,000 clones, 55% to 80% observed once, and the top ten hold roughly 3%. Sequencing input: PBMCs. These receptors were taken from a woman in her forties or fifties in good health and CMV-seronegative.

The V and J genes are TRBV6-6 and TRBJ2-1, with D uncertain. Germline V gene sequence: CDR1 MNHNY, CDR2 SVGAGI (reference sequence). The V gene lost 6 bases and the J gene lost 9 bases, with 12 bases spanning the gap. CDR3 size: 12 residues. This CDR3 reads CASSHFGSEQFF. The CDR3 bases are TGTGCCAGCAGCCACTTCGGTTCTGAGCAGTTCTTC.

The sample holds one count of this clone. This chain joins TRBV4-3 and TRBJ2-7; 10 bases are shared with TRBD1. The CDR3 spans 18 residues. Germline V gene data show CDR1 as LGHNA and CDR2 as YSLEER. V was pared by 0 bases and J by 3 bases, with 11 bases of the junction left unmatched. DNA of the CDR3: TGCGCCAGCAGCCAAGATCCCCGAAGACAGGGGGCTTTCTACGAGCAGTACTTC. It encodes CASSQDPRRQGAFYEQYF.

The V call is TRBV6-5, the J call TRBJ1-5, with TRBD1 matching over 7 bases. CDR1 and CDR2 (germline): MNHEY, SVGAGI. CDR3 size: 14 residues. V was pared by 6 bases and J by 4 bases, with 6 bases of the junction left unmatched. DNA of the CDR3: TGTGCCAGCAGCCTGACAGGGCTAAATCAGCCCCAGCATTTT. Translation: CASSLTGLNQPQHF.

This clone was observed a few times. The V gene is TRBV6-5, the J gene TRBJ1-2; 9 bases line up with TRBD1. The CDR3 has 15 amino acids. Germline V gene lookup returns CDR1 MNHEY and CDR2 SVGAGI. J was trimmed by 6 bases and V by 6 bases; bases with no gene match: 11. For the CDR3, the DNA is TGTGCCAGCAGCAGGGACAGGGCGTCTGTTCATGGCTACACCTTC. Amino acid sequence: CASSRDRASVHGYTF.

This chain connects TRBV25-1 to TRBJ2-1, with 10 bases aligning to TRBD1. Germline lookup yields CDR1 MGHDK and CDR2 SYGVNS. This CDR3 has 17 residues. Germline trimming cut 5 bases from V and 0 bases from J; bases unmatched to any gene: 7. The CDR3 sequence: CASSPPDRGSSYNEQFF. In DNA form, the CDR3 reads TGTGCCAGCAGTCCCCCGGACAGGGGGTCCTCCTACAATGAGCAGTTCTTC.

The chain is built from TRBV2 and TRBJ1-5; D is uncertain. From germline, CDR1 is SNHLY and CDR2 FYNNEI. The CDR3 loop spans 13 amino acids. Trimming took off 6 bases at V and 5 bases at J, with 11 bases between the two ends. The CDR3 protein is CASRRVVDQPQHF. In DNA, the CDR3 is TGTGCCAGCAGGCGGGTCGTAGATCAGCCCCAGCATTTT.

This chain links TRBV19 with TRBJ2-7; perhaps TRBD1 as D (6 bases). Germline V gene lookup returns CDR1 LNHDA and CDR2 SQIVND (reference sequence). CDR3 length: 18 amino acids. V gave up 5 bases and J gave up 0 bases, with 23 bases separating them. The CDR3 region is CASSFGALGTPSSYEQYF. Written as DNA, the CDR3 is TGTGCCAGTAGTTTCGGCGCCCTCGGGACACCTAGCTCCTACGAGCAGTACTTC. Complete variable domain (other parts from reference TRBV19 and TRBJ2-7): DGGITQSPKYLFRKEGQNVTLSCEQNLNHDAMYWYRQDPGQGLRLIYYSQIVNDFQKGDIAEGYSVSREKKESFPLTVTSAQKNPTAFYLCASSFGALGTPSSYEQYFGPGTRLTVT.

The rearrangement uses TRBV19 and TRBJ2-7; TRBD2 matches at 13 bases. Germline V gene data show CDR1 as LNHDA and CDR2 as SQIVND (reference sequence). The CDR3 has 14 residues. The trim removed 5 bases at V and 6 bases at J, leaving 4 bases unmatched. CDR3: CASSLLAGGGEQYF. For the CDR3, the DNA is TGTGCCAGTAGTCTACTAGCGGGAGGGGGCGAGCAGTACTTC.

V is TRBV7-2 and J is TRBJ2-2; TRBD1 aligns across 7 bases. CDR1 SGHTA and CDR2 FQGNSA come from the germline V gene. V lost 6 bases to trimming and J lost 2 bases; unmatched junction nucleotides: 3. The CDR3 runs to 14 residues. CDR3 amino acids: CASRGTVNTGELFF. CDR3 sequence (DNA): TGTGCCAGCAGAGGGACAGTAAACACCGGGGAGCTGTTTTTT.

The rearrangement links TRBV19 to TRBJ2-2, with 10 bases that match TRBD2. The V gene's germline CDR1 is LNHDA and CDR2 SQIVND (reference sequence). This CDR3 comprises 16 residues. V was pared by 3 bases and J by 3 bases, with 4 bases of the junction left unmatched. DNA for the CDR3: TGTGCCAGTAGTATTAGGACTAGCGGATACACCGGGGAGCTGTTTTTT. Its translation is CASSIRTSGYTGELFF.

The genes are TRBV7-9 and TRBJ2-3, with D tentatively TRBD2 (5 bases). CDR1 is SEHNR, CDR2 FQNEAQ, per germline (reference sequence). The V gene lost 2 bases and the J gene lost 5 bases, with 14 bases spanning the gap. The CDR3 has 15 residues. CDR3 in amino acids: CASSLTAGEVDTQYF. As DNA, the CDR3 is TGTGCCAGCAGCTTAACGGCGGGCGAAGTAGATACGCAGTATTTT.

CDR3 DNA sequence: TGTGCCACCGTAGACGGGGGTGCAACTAATGAAAAACTGTTTTTT. It encodes CATVDGGATNEKLFF. The chain combines TRBV19 with TRBJ1-4, with a possible D match to TRBD1 (5 bases). Per germline, CDR1 LNHDA and CDR2 SQIVND (reference sequence). V was cut by 10 bases and J by 0 bases, with 15 bases left in between. CDR3 length: 15 residues.

The J gene is TRBJ1-4, the V gene TRBV7-2, with D perhaps matching TRBD1 (6 bases). V lost 5 bases to trimming and J lost 8 bases, with 15 bases between them. Germline CDR1 and CDR2: SGHTA and FQGNSA. There are 14 residues in the CDR3. CDR3 in amino acids: CASSRTRGIEKLFF. CDR3 nucleotide sequence: TGTGCCAGCAGCCGAACCAGGGGCATCGAAAAACTGTTTTTT. The variable domain in full, with the rest retrieved from reference TRBV7-2 and TRBJ1-4, is GAGVSQSPSNKVTEKGKDVELRCDPISGHTALYWYRQSLGQGLEFLIYFQGNSAPDKSGLPSDRFSAERTGGSVSTLTIQRTQQEDSAVYLCASSRTRGIEKLFFGSGTQLSVL.

This chain uses TRBV4-2 with TRBJ2-1, with 14 bases aligning to TRBD2. Germline V gene data show CDR1 as LGHNA and CDR2 as YNFKEQ. This CDR3 region has 15 residues. Trimming at V came to 3 bases and at J to 9 bases, leaving 4 bases not matched to a gene. The CDR3 spells CASSQGLAGVSEQFF. The CDR3 nucleotides are TGTGCCAGCAGCCAGGGACTAGCGGGAGTGTCTGAGCAGTTCTTC.

This chain joins TRBV5-1 and TRBJ1-1; D not certain. The CDR3 totals 11 residues. Germline CDR1 reads SGHRS; CDR2 reads YFSETQ. V shed 4 bases and J shed 10 bases, with 11 bases lying between them. The CDR3 bases are TGCGCCAGCAGCGTTGCGTACGGAGCTTTCTTT. Its translation: CASSVAYGAFF.

This rearrangement joins TRBV5-4 to TRBJ1-5; TRBD1 matches at 8 bases. The germline V gene encodes CDR1 SGHNT and CDR2 YYREEE (reference sequence). Trimming at V came to 0 bases and at J to 5 bases, leaving 4 bases not matched to a gene. This CDR3 is built from 15 residues. CDR3 in DNA: TGTGCCAGCAGCTTGGGGACAGGGTTGGATCAGCCCCAGCATTTT. As protein: CASSLGTGLDQPQHF.

This chain connects TRBV15 to TRBJ2-7, with 7 bases aligning to TRBD1. The junction had 5 bases not matched to a gene; V was cut back by 1 base and J by 2 bases. This CDR3 has 15 residues. Looked up from germline, CDR1 is LNHNV and CDR2 is YYDKDF (reference sequence). CDR3 in amino acids: CATSRAPTGTYEQYF. DNA for the CDR3: TGTGCCACCAGCAGAGCCCCGACAGGGACCTACGAGCAGTACTTC.

The CDR3 sequence is CASSMAAGGGYNEQFF. The CDR3 region has the DNA TGTGCCAGTAGTATGGCAGCGGGAGGGGGCTACAATGAGCAGTTCTTC. The rearrangement joins TRBV19 to TRBJ2-1; TRBD2 agrees at 10 bases. Germline CDR1 and CDR2: LNHDA and SQIVND (reference sequence). The CDR3 runs to 16 residues. V shed 3 bases, J shed 3 bases, and the junction held 5 bases outside the gene matches.

This clone came up once. The rearrangement links TRBV5-1 to TRBJ1-2; a possible D gene is TRBD1 (6 bases). Germline CDR1 SGHRS, CDR2 YFSETQ. Trimming left V 0 bases short and J 6 bases short, with 12 bases between. The CDR3 extends over 14 amino acids. The CDR3 protein is CASSLDRASDGYTF. The CDR3 nucleotides read TGCGCCAGCAGCTTGGACAGGGCCTCAGATGGCTACACCTTC.

This clone has more than one count but fewer than ten. The rearrangement links TRBV7-2 to TRBJ2-3; D might be TRBD1 (6 bases). The germline gives CDR1 SGHTA, CDR2 FQGNSA. The V end was cut by 5 bases, the J end by 0 bases, with 15 bases between. This CDR3 has 16 residues. The CDR3 region is CASSPLGQLSTDTQYF. The CDR3 DNA reads as TGTGCCAGCAGCCCCCTCGGACAGCTAAGCACAGATACGCAGTATTTT. The whole variable domain, remainder taken from reference TRBV7-2 and TRBJ2-3, is GAGVSQSPSNKVTEKGKDVELRCDPISGHTALYWYRQSLGQGLEFLIYFQGNSAPDKSGLPSDRFSAERTGGSVSTLTIQRTQQEDSAVYLCASSPLGQLSTDTQYFGPGTRLTVL.

V usage is TRBV7-2 and J usage is TRBJ1-1; TRBD1 is a possible D gene (6 bases). CDR1 and CDR2 (germline): SGHTA, FQGNSA. V was trimmed by 7 bases and J by 10 bases, leaving 13 bases between them. The CDR3 runs to 11 residues. The CDR3 nucleotides read TGTGCCAGCATGAGGGGGTATCGAGCTTTCTTT. This sequence encodes CASMRGYRAFF. The whole variable domain, remainder taken from reference TRBV7-2 and TRBJ1-1, is GAGVSQSPSNKVTEKGKDVELRCDPISGHTALYWYRQSLGQGLEFLIYFQGNSAPDKSGLPSDRFSAERTGGSVSTLTIQRTQQEDSAVYLCASMRGYRAFFGQGTRLTVV.

This chain links TRBV5-1 with TRBJ1-3, with D possibly TRBD1 on 6 matching bases. The CDR3 has 16 residues. Trimming shortened V by 0 bases and J by 0 bases, and 10 bases separated the two germline ends. CDR1 SGHRS and CDR2 YFSETQ come from the germline V gene. The CDR3 protein is CASSLEGTNSGNTIYF. In DNA, the CDR3 is TGCGCCAGCAGCTTGGAAGGGACAAACTCTGGAAACACCATATATTTT.